The present TCR beta chain was sequenced within a study of CD4+ T cells in melanoma. CDR1 and CDR2 (germline): SEHNR, FQNEAQ (reference sequence). Trimming took off 6 bases at V and 3 bases at J, with 15 bases between the two ends. The CDR3 is 14 residues long. This clone was counted once. The table came from immunoSEQ multiplex PCR; TCRdb's copy has only in-frame clones and leaves some out. Seen here are about 15,000 clones, roughly 84% observed once, and the top ten hold about 6.4%. Specimen: cells from a culture (not recorded whether cultured in vitro). V gene TRBV7-9 combines with J gene TRBJ2-7, with D unclear. This TCR was sampled from a human donor with melanoma. The CDR3 bases are TGTGCCAGCAGGACATCCGGCGTAGGCTACGAGCAGTACTTC. Its protein is CASRTSGVGYEQYF.